Listed here are 24 T cell receptor beta chains from one sample, sequenced in a study of blood T cell repertoires in COVID-19. The table came from immunoSEQ multiplex PCR; TCRdb's copy has only in-frame clones and leaves some out. The sample shows over 70,000 clones, around 93% of them seen only once. The sequencing sample was made of peripheral blood. These receptors were obtained from a human donor with active COVID-19. The donor label of this sample is uncertain.

The chain couples TRBV19 to TRBJ2-2, with 9 bases aligning to TRBD1. The CDR3 has 17 amino acids. Germline assignment: CDR1 LNHDA and CDR2 SQIVND (reference sequence). J gave up 1 base and V 10 bases, and 13 bases lay outside the gene matches. The CDR3, as DNA: TGTGCCATAAGAGGGTACAGGGGGCAACGGAACACCGGGGAGCTGTTTTTT. It codes for CAIRGYRGQRNTGELFF. The full variable domain, rest sourced from reference TRBV19 and TRBJ2-2, is DGGITQSPKYLFRKEGQNVTLSCEQNLNHDAMYWYRQDPGQGLRLIYYSQIVNDFQKGDIAEGYSVSREKKESFPLTVTSAQKNPTAFYLCAIRGYRGQRNTGELFFGEGSRLTVL.

The chain couples TRBV28 to TRBJ1-3; possibly TRBD1 for D (6 bases). Trimming cost V 7 bases and J 5 bases, with 15 bases left between them. This CDR3 has 14 residues. Germline V gives CDR1 MDHEN, CDR2 SYDVKM. The CDR3 region is CASIFQGQRNTIYF. CDR3 DNA sequence: TGTGCCAGCATCTTCCAGGGGCAAAGAAACACCATATATTTT.

The J gene is TRBJ1-2, the V gene TRBV6-9; the D is unclear. Germline CDR1 and CDR2: MNHGY and SVAAGI. Trimming removed 8 bases from V and 6 bases from J, with 28 bases in between. This CDR3 has 17 amino acids. CDR3 bases: TGTGCCAGCGCGAGCTTTCATATTTGCTTCGGGGTGCATGGCTACACCTTC. Its protein product is CASASFHICFGVHGYTF.

This chain links TRBV5-8 with TRBJ2-1; D may be TRBD1 (5 bases). Germline values: CDR1 SGHTS, CDR2 YDEGEE. V lost 0 bases and J lost 9, with 10 bases in between. This CDR3 has 13 residues. CDR3 residues: CASSLEGPGEQFF. DNA for the CDR3: TGTGCCAGCAGCTTGGAGGGGCCGGGTGAGCAGTTCTTC.

This chain connects TRBV6-1 to TRBJ2-3; a weak D match, TRBD2 (5 bases). The CDR3 extends over 14 amino acids. CDR1 MNHNS and CDR2 SASEGT come from the germline V gene. Deletions cut 0 bases from V and 4 bases from J, with 8 bases between. Here the CDR3 reads CASSEATRPDTQYF. Written as DNA, the CDR3 is TGTGCCAGCAGTGAAGCAACTAGGCCAGATACGCAGTATTTT.

The CDR3 sequence is CASSSPGYGGELFF. In DNA form, the CDR3 reads TGTGCCAGCAGCTCCCCGGGGTATGGCGGGGAGCTGTTTTTT. The V call is TRBV5-6, the J call TRBJ2-2; D is perhaps TRBD2 (5 bases). CDR1 is SGHDT and CDR2 is YYEEEE in the germline V gene. V lost 3 bases and J lost 7, with 13 bases in between. CDR3 length: 14 residues.

The J gene is TRBJ1-5, the V gene TRBV4-1, with TRBD1 as a possible D gene (6 bases). Trimming stripped 4 bases from V and 1 base from J, with 14 bases between. This CDR3 is built from 16 residues. Germline V gene lookup returns CDR1 MGHRA and CDR2 YSYEKL. In DNA form, the CDR3 reads TGCGCCAGCAGCCTACAAGCAGGGGACAGCAATCAGCCCCAGCATTTT. The encoded protein is CASSLQAGDSNQPQHF.

The chain carries TRBV7-9 and TRBJ2-7; D is perhaps TRBD2 (5 bases). The V and J ends lost 4 bases and 4 bases respectively, with 20 bases between them. CDR1 is SEHNR, CDR2 FQNEAQ, per germline (reference sequence). This CDR3 has 16 amino acids. Here the CDR3 reads CASSSRPLGSMYEQYF. The CDR3 DNA is TGTGCCAGCAGCTCGAGACCCCTAGGGAGTATGTACGAGCAGTACTTC.

This chain links TRBV4-1 with TRBJ1-1, with D possibly TRBD1 on 5 matching bases. Looked up from germline, CDR1 is MGHRA and CDR2 is YSYEKL. CDR3 length: 16 residues. Trimming cost V 1 base and J 0 bases, with 12 bases left between them. In DNA, the CDR3 is TGCGCCAGCAGCCAAGCCCTGACAGACATGAACACTGAAGCTTTCTTT. Translating gives CASSQALTDMNTEAFF.

The chain uses TRBV28 and TRBJ2-1; perhaps TRBD1 as D (5 bases). The CDR3 has 15 amino acids. Deletions cut 2 bases from V and 8 bases from J, with 16 bases between. Germline CDR1 reads MDHEN; CDR2 reads SYDVKM. In DNA, the CDR3 is TGTGCCAGCAGTTTAGTCTTTAAAGAAGGGGATGAGCAGTTCTTC. It specifies CASSLVFKEGDEQFF.

The chain has TRBV19 and TRBJ2-5; a possible D gene is TRBD2 (6 bases). V was clipped by 6 bases and J by 2 bases, with 13 bases between them. CDR3 length: 14 amino acids. CDR1 is LNHDA, CDR2 SQIVND, per germline (reference sequence). The chain's CDR3 is CASRVTGGQETQYF. The CDR3 DNA reads as TGTGCCAGTAGAGTTACTGGGGGGCAAGAGACCCAGTACTTC.

The rearrangement links TRBV7-9 to TRBJ1-1; 8 nucleotides match TRBD1. Germline loops: CDR1 SEHNR, CDR2 FQNEAQ (reference sequence). The CDR3 is 15 residues long. Trimming removed 4 bases from V and 0 bases from J; junction bases left unmatched: 4. The CDR3 DNA is TGTGCCAGCAGCTCGGGGACAGGAGTGAACACTGAAGCTTTCTTT. It yields the protein CASSSGTGVNTEAFF.

This clone was observed once. J is TRBJ1-6 and V is TRBV2; the match to TRBD1 covers 9 bases. The CDR3 contains 15 residues. V was clipped by 5 bases and J by 8 bases; unmatched bases: 7. From germline, CDR1 is SNHLY and CDR2 FYNNEI. The CDR3 nucleotides read TGTGCCAGCAGTTTCCGGGACAGGGATGATTCACCCCTCCACTTT. Encoded protein: CASSFRDRDDSPLHF.

The chain uses TRBV5-6 and TRBJ2-7, with 10 bases lining up with TRBD1. This CDR3 region has 13 residues. The trim removed 4 bases at V and 5 bases at J, leaving 3 bases unmatched. Germline CDR1 and CDR2: SGHDT and YYEEEE. CDR3 protein: CASSLGQGDEQYF. The DNA of the CDR3 is TGTGCCAGCAGCCTCGGACAGGGGGACGAGCAGTACTTC.

J is TRBJ1-2 and V is TRBV6-5; 10 positions agree with TRBD1. The CDR3 has 13 amino acids. Losses at the gene ends were 7 bases for V and 7 bases for J; bases not matched to a gene: 6. CDR1 and CDR2 from the germline V gene are MNHEY and SVGAGI. Here the CDR3 reads CASTAGTGAGYTF. In DNA, the CDR3 is TGTGCCAGCACAGCTGGGACAGGGGCTGGCTACACCTTC.

This clone was recorded only once. This chain links TRBV24-1 with TRBJ1-5; 7 nucleotides agree with TRBD1. Germline values: CDR1 KGHDR, CDR2 SFDVKD. The V segment lost 9 bases and the J segment 9 bases; nucleotides outside the gene matches: 19. The CDR3 sequence is 16 residues long. CDR3 sequence reads: CATGRDSLKLGGPQHF. CDR3 DNA: TGTGCCACCGGCCGGGACAGCCTGAAATTGGGGGGGCCCCAGCATTTT.

The V and J genes are TRBV7-3 and TRBJ1-2; 8 positions agree with TRBD1. From germline, CDR1 is SGHTA and CDR2 FQGTGA. The CDR3 spans 15 residues. The V segment lost 2 bases and the J segment 1 base; nucleotides outside the gene matches: 3. CDR3 bases: TGTGCCAGCAGCTTAGGGACAGGTGATAACTATGGCTACACCTTC. It specifies CASSLGTGDNYGYTF. Filled out from reference TRBV7-3 and TRBJ1-2, the complete variable domain reads GAGVSQTPSNKVTEKGKYVELRCDPISGHTALYWYRQSLGQGPEFLIYFQGTGAADDSGLPNDRFFAVRPEGSVSTLKIQRTERGDSAVYLCASSLGTGDNYGYTFGSGTRLTVV.

The V and J genes are TRBV21-1 and TRBJ2-3; TRBD1 was called by the table and not checked on the DNA. TRBV21-1 is flagged as a pseudogene. The CDR3 runs 19 residues. This CDR3 is CASSKVTNGTGRGTDTQYF. The DNA of the CDR3 is TGTGCCAGCAGCAAAGTAACGAACGGGACAGGACGGGGCACAGATACGCAGTATTTT.

The V call is TRBV4-1, the J call TRBJ2-5; tentative D call: TRBD2 (7 bases). The V gene lost 1 base and the J gene lost 3 bases, with 15 bases spanning the gap. CDR3 length equals 16 residues. Germline V gene data show CDR1 as MGHRA and CDR2 as YSYEKL. Here the CDR3 reads CASSQVRGAGEETQYF. CDR3 DNA: TGCGCCAGCAGCCAAGTTCGGGGGGCGGGAGAAGAGACCCAGTACTTC.

This chain connects TRBV10-3 to TRBJ1-3; D remains unclear. Per germline, CDR1 ENHRY and CDR2 SYGVKD. The V end lost 4 bases, the J end lost 0 bases, and 7 bases lay between the germline ends. The CDR3 has 14 residues. The CDR3 coding sequence is TGTGCCATCAGTGGAGGCCTCTCTGGAAACACCATATATTTT. Its protein is CAISGGLSGNTIYF.

The gene calls are TRBV19 and TRBJ1-1; perhaps TRBD1 as D (5 bases). Germline CDR1 and CDR2: LNHDA and SQIVND (reference sequence). The CDR3 loop spans 12 amino acids. V lost 6 bases and J 4 bases, leaving 9 bases between the germline ends. The CDR3 is CASRRGTTEAFF. CDR3 nucleotide sequence: TGTGCCAGTAGACGGGGGACCACTGAAGCTTTCTTT.

The J gene is TRBJ2-7, the V gene TRBV5-5, with D unclear. Trimming pared 4 bases from V and 0 bases from J, leaving 8 bases between. The CDR3 sequence is 13 residues long. The germline V gene has CDR1 SGHKS and CDR2 YYEKEE (reference sequence). The CDR3 loop reads CASSTLLSYEQYF. The CDR3 DNA is TGTGCCAGCAGCACCCTACTCTCCTACGAGCAGTACTTC. Using reference TRBV5-5 and TRBJ2-7 for the parts outside the CDR3, the full variable domain is DAGVTQSPTHLIKTRGQQVTLRCSPISGHKSVSWYQQVLGQGPQFIFQYYEKEERGRGNFPDRFSARQFPNYSSELNVNALLLGDSALYLCASSTLLSYEQYFGPGTRLTVT.

Here the CDR3 DNA reads TGTGCCAGCAGCCAGGTTCTAGCGGGGGAAGAGACCCAGTACTTC. Residues: CASSQVLAGEETQYF. V gene TRBV4-2 combines with J gene TRBJ2-5, with 10 bases matching TRBD2. The CDR3 is made up of 15 amino acids. Germline V gene lookup returns CDR1 LGHNA and CDR2 YNFKEQ. V was pared by 3 bases and J by 3 bases, with 4 bases of the junction left unmatched.

The chain recombines TRBV7-6 with TRBJ1-3, with D tentatively TRBD1 (5 bases). The V and J ends lost 0 bases and 2 bases respectively, with 20 bases between them. Germline assignment: CDR1 SGHVS and CDR2 FNYEAQ. The CDR3 is 19 amino acids. CDR3 nucleotides: TGTGCCAGCAGCTTAGCTGGGGCTGGGCAGGACCTAACTGGAAACACCATATATTTT. Encoded protein: CASSLAGAGQDLTGNTIYF.